This TCR beta chain is from a study of Ad26.COV2.S vaccination and SARS-CoV-2 variants. Study-wide context: Into the muscle, Ad26.COV2.S was dosed once or twice, 56 days apart. Study findings and constraints: Greater spike-specific TCR breadth was seen in vaccine recipients than in placebo recipients. It is possible that the TCR breadth and depth analyses underestimated the total T cell responses.

On this clone itself: Antigen specificity is unknown.

V was shortened by 8 bases and J by 4 bases, with 15 bases between the two germline ends. This CDR3 region has 14 residues. Germline V gene data show CDR1 as LGHDT and CDR2 as YNNKEL (reference sequence). The treatment is: roughly 18 received Ad26.COV2.S at low or high dose, single or two shots; roughly 5 received placebo; per-sample allocation not given. The samples date from day 63 after the first vaccine or placebo injection. The protocol was immunoSEQ multiplex PCR, while the TCRdb copy is restricted to in-frame clones and leaves out a portion. The sample consists of 380,000 or so clones, 83% of them appearing once.

The sample in question was peripheral blood, obtained in a trial of Ad26.COV2.S vaccine versus placebo. This clonotype originated in a person between 18 and 59 years old who received the Ad26.COV2.S COVID-19 vaccine or a placebo. The rearrangement joins TRBV3-1 (or the pseudogene TRBV3-2) to TRBJ2-1, with a possible D match to TRBD1 (6 bases). In DNA form, the CDR3 reads TGTGCCAGCGGCATACAGGGATCGTACAATGAGCAGTTCTTC. Translating gives CASGIQGSYNEQFF.